The 14 T cell receptor beta chains below were found in one sample sequenced in a study of blood T cell repertoires in COVID-19 (dated by TCRdb to 2018 to 2020). Library method: the immunoSEQ multiplex PCR assay. Drawn from immuneACCESS, this table holds only the in-frame rearrangements with V and J called that TCRdb kept. Clones are partly lost; checked studies trace under half to an unresolved V gene and leave the rest unexplained. This sample comprises approximately 300,000 clones, around 87% of them detected only once. Under 5.5% of the sample comes from the top ten. The sequenced sample was PBMCs or T cells enriched from blood (not recorded which). The source of these receptors is a woman in her 30s who had recovered from COVID-19.

This sequence joins TRBV20-1 and TRBJ1-1; D unresolved. V lost 7 bases to trimming and J lost 3 bases, with 9 bases between them. Germline CDR1 DFQATT, CDR2 SNEGSKA (reference sequence). The CDR3 runs to 11 residues. CDR3 protein: CSVQPDTEAFF. In DNA form, the CDR3 reads TGCAGTGTCCAACCGGACACTGAAGCTTTCTTT.

This clone has a handful of counts. The chain is built from TRBV28 and TRBJ2-7, with TRBD2 as a possible D gene (5 bases). V shed 6 bases and J shed 2 bases, with 17 bases lying between them. The germline gives CDR1 MDHEN, CDR2 SYDVKM. This CDR3 comprises 15 residues. The CDR3 sequence is CASSLATGGPYEQYF. The CDR3 DNA sequence: TGTGCCAGCAGCTTAGCAACTGGAGGACCCTACGAGCAGTACTTC.

V is TRBV6-4 and J is TRBJ2-7; TRBD2 might be the D (6 bases). The CDR3 runs to 20 residues. Trimming cost V 5 bases and J 6 bases, with 35 bases left between them. The germline CDR1 and CDR2 sequences are MRHNA and SNTAGT. CDR3 in DNA: TGTGCCAGCAGTATACAAGGACCTAGCGTTATAATCCCTCGTTATACCGAGCAGTACTTC. This gives the protein CASSIQGPSVIIPRYTEQYF.

The chain recombines TRBV4-2 with TRBJ1-6, with TRBD1 matching over 8 bases. V shed 2 bases and J 7 bases; nucleotides not matched to a gene: 4. CDR1 is LGHNA, CDR2 YNFKEQ, per germline. The CDR3 covers 15 residues. CDR3 nucleotide sequence: TGTGCCAGCAGCCAATACGGACAGGGAAATTCACCCCTCCACTTT. Amino acid sequence: CASSQYGQGNSPLHF.

This chain links TRBV9 with TRBJ2-5; the match to TRBD2 covers 12 bases. Trimming cost V 0 bases and J 6 bases; bases outside gene matches: 9. Germline CDR1 SGDLS, CDR2 YYNGEE. There are 17 residues in the CDR3. In DNA, the CDR3 is TGTGCCAGCAGCGTAGACGCTAGCGGGGGGGCCGGAAAGACCCAGTACTTC. It translates to CASSVDASGGAGKTQYF.

CDR3 amino acids: CAIRGDGGGYEQYF. The DNA for the CDR3 is TGTGCCATCAGGGGAGACGGGGGGGGCTACGAGCAGTACTTC. The chain is built from TRBV10-3 and TRBJ2-7, with 8 positions matching TRBD2. This CDR3 region has 14 residues. CDR1 and CDR2 from the germline V gene are ENHRY and SYGVKD. Trimming cost V 6 bases and J 3 bases; bases outside gene matches: 7.

The V and J genes are TRBV28 and TRBJ1-5; weak D call: TRBD1 (5 bases). V dropped 3 bases and J dropped 2 bases, with 20 bases sitting between them. CDR3 length: 18 amino acids. In germline, CDR1 is MDHEN, CDR2 SYDVKM. The CDR3 sequence: CASSFLQIRDRGNQPQHF. CDR3 bases: TGTGCCAGCAGTTTTTTGCAAATCAGGGATCGCGGCAATCAGCCCCAGCATTTT.

The V and J genes are TRBV30 and TRBJ2-7; D ambiguous. The CDR3 totals 12 residues. V dropped 2 bases and J dropped 3 bases, with 8 bases sitting between them. Germline lookup yields CDR1 GTSNPN and CDR2 SVGIG (reference sequence). The CDR3, as DNA: TGTGCCTGGAGTCGTGTCTACTACGAGCAGTACTTC. It codes for CAWSRVYYEQYF.

The rearrangement joins TRBV18 to TRBJ2-3; D gene unclear. The germline V gene has CDR1 KGHSH and CDR2 LQKENI. V was pared by 2 bases and J by 3 bases, with 9 bases between. CDR3 length: 14 residues. The CDR3 nucleotides are TGTGCCAGCTCACCATACTTGGAGACAGATACGCAGTATTTT. As protein: CASSPYLETDTQYF.

J is TRBJ1-6 and V is TRBV27; D is ambiguous. With 6 bases removed from V and 7 bases from J, the gap between germline ends came to 16 bases. CDR3 length equals 15 residues. From germline, CDR1 is MNHEY and CDR2 SMNVEV (reference sequence). CDR3 residues: CASRISDPWNSPLHF. For the CDR3, the DNA is TGTGCCAGCAGGATAAGCGACCCTTGGAATTCACCCCTCCACTTT.

The rearrangement links TRBV5-1 to TRBJ1-6; a possible D gene is TRBD1 (6 bases). This CDR3 spans 17 amino acids. CDR1 and CDR2 from the germline V gene are SGHRS and YFSETQ. V was trimmed by 2 bases and J by 2 bases, leaving 14 bases between them. CDR3 residues: CASSLNRVSAYNSPLHF. The CDR3 nucleotides are TGCGCCAGCAGCTTAAACAGGGTGTCGGCCTATAATTCACCCCTCCACTTT. Full variable domain (remainder filled in from reference TRBV5-1 and TRBJ1-6): KAGVTQTPRYLIKTRGQQVTLSCSPISGHRSVSWYQQTPGQGLQFLFEYFSETQRNKGNFPGRFSGRQFSNSRSEMNVSTLELGDSALYLCASSLNRVSAYNSPLHFGNGTRLTVT.

The rearrangement uses TRBV7-9 and TRBJ1-5; no definite D call. CDR3 length: 14 residues. V lost 3 bases, J lost 2 bases, and 8 bases lay in between. Germline CDR1 reads SEHNR; CDR2 reads FQNEAQ (reference sequence). Here the CDR3 DNA reads TGTGCCAGCAGCTTGTCGGTTGGCAATCAGCCCCAGCATTTT. It translates to CASSLSVGNQPQHF.

The rearrangement links TRBV7-3 to TRBJ2-6, with 8 bases that match TRBD1. Germline V gene data show CDR1 as SGHTA and CDR2 as FQGTGA. Trimming removed 8 bases from V and 4 bases from J; junction bases left unmatched: 7. This CDR3 is 15 amino acids long. CDR3: CASSPGGAGANVLTF. The CDR3 DNA reads as TGTGCCAGCTCACCAGGGGGCGCAGGGGCCAACGTCCTGACTTTC.

The V and J genes are TRBV1 and TRBJ2-1; TRBD1 was called by the table and not checked on the DNA. TRBV1 is labeled a pseudogene. This CDR3 is built from 16 residues. The CDR3 DNA reads TGCACCAGCAGCCAAGATCTTAAAGGGTTAGGGGTTGAGCAGTTCTTC. Translation gives CTSSQDLKGLGVEQFF.